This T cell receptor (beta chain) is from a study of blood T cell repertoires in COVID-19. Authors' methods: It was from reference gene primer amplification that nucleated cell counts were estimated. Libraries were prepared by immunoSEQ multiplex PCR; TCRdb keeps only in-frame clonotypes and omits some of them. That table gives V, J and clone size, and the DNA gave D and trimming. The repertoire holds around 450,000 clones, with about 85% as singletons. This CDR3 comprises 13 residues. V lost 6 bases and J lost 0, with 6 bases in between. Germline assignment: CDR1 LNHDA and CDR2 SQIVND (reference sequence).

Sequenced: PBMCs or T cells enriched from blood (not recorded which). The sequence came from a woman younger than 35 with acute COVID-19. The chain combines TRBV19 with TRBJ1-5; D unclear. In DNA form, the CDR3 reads TGTGCCAGTAGCCTCAGTAGCAATCAGCCCCAGCATTTT. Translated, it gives CASSLSSNQPQHF.